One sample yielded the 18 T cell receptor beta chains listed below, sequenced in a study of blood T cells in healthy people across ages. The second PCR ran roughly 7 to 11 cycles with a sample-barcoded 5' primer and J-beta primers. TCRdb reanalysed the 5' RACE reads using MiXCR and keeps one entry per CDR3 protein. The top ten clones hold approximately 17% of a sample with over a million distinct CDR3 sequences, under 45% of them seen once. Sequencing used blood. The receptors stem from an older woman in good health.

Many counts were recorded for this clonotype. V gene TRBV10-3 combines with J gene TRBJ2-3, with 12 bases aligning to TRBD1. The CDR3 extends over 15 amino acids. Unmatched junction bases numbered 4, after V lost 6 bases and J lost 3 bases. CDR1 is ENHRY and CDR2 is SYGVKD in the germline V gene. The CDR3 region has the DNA TGTGCCATCAGCGTGGGACAGGGGGCGACAGATACGCAGTATTTT. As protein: CAISVGQGATDTQYF.

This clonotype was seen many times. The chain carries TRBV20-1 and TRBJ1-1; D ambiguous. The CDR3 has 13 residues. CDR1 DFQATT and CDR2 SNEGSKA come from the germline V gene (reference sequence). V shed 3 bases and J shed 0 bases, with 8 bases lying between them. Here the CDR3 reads CSAREQLNTEAFF. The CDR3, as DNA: TGCAGTGCTAGGGAACAACTGAACACTGAAGCTTTCTTT.

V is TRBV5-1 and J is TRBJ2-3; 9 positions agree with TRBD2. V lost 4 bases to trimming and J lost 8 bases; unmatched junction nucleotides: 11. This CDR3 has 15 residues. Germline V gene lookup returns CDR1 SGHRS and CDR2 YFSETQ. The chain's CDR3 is CASSPTLAGTTTQYF. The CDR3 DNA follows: TGCGCCAGCAGCCCGACCCTAGCGGGGACAACTACGCAGTATTTT.

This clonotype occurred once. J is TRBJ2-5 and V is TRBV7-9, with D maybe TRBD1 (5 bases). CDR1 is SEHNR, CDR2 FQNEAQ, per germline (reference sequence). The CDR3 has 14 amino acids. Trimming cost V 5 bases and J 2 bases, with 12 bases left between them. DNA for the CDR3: TGTGCCAGCAGCCACCCAGGGATACAAGAGACCCAGTACTTC. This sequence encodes CASSHPGIQETQYF.

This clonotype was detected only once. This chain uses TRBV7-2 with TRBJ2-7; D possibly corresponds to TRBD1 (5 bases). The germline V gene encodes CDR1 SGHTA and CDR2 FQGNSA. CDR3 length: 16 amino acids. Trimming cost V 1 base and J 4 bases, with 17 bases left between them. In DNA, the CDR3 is TGTGCCAGCAGCTTAGTTCTGGGGCGAGGCTTATACGAGCAGTACTTC. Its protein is CASSLVLGRGLYEQYF.

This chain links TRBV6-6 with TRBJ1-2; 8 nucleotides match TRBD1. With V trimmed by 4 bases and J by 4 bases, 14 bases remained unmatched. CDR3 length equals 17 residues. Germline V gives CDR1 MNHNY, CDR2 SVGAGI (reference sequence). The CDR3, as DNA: TGTGCCAGCAGTTTCACCGGGACAGGCGGCTTGTCCTATGGCTACACCTTC. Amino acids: CASSFTGTGGLSYGYTF.

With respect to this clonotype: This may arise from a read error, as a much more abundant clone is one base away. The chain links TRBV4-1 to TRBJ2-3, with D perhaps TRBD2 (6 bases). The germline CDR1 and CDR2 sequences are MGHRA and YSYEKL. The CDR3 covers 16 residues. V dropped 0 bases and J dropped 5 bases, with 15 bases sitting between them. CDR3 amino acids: CASSQDGAAGGDTQYF. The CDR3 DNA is TGCGCCAGCAGCCAAGATGGGGCAGCGGGTGGAGATACGCAGTATTTT.

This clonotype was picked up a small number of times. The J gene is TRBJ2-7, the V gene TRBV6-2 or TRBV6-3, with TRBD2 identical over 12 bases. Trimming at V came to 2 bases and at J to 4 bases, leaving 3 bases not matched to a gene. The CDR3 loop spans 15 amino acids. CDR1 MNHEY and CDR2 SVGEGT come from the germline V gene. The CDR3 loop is CASSYGLAGRYEQYF. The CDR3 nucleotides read TGTGCCAGCAGTTACGGACTAGCGGGGAGATACGAGCAGTACTTC.

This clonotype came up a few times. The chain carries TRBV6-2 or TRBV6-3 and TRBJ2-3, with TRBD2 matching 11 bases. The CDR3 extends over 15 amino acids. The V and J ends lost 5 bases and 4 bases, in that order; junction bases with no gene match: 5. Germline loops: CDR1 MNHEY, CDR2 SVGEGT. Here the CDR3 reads CASSPTSGISDTQYF. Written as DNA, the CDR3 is TGTGCCAGCAGTCCGACTAGCGGGATTTCAGATACGCAGTATTTT.

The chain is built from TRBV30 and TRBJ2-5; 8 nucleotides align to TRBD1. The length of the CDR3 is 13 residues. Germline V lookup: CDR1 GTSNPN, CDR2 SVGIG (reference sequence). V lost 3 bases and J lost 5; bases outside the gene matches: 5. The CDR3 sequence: CAWSGQGWETQYF. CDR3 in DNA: TGTGCCTGGAGCGGACAGGGTTGGGAGACCCAGTACTTC.

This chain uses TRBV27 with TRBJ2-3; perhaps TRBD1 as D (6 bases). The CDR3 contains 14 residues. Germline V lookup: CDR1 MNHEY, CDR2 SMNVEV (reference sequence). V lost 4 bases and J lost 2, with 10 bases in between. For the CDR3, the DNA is TGTGCCAGCAGTTATCGACAGGCCACAGATACGCAGTATTTT. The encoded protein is CASSYRQATDTQYF.

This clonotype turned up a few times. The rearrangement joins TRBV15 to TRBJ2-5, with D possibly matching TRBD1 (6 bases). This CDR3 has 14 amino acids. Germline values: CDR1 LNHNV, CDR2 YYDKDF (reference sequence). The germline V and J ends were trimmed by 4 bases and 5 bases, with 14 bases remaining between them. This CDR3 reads CATSINRVGETQYF. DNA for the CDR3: TGTGCCACCAGCATAAACAGGGTGGGGGAGACCCAGTACTTC.

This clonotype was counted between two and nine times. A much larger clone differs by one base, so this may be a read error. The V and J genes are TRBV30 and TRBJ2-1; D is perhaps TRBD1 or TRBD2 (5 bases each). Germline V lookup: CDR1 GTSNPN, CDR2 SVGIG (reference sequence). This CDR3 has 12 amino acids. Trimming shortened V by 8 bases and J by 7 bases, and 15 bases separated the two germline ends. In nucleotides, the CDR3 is TGTGCCGGGGACGGTCGAGGGAATGAGCAGTTCTTC. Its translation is CAGDGRGNEQFF. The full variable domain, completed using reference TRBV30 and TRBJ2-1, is SQTIHQWPATLVQPVGSPLSLECTVEGTSNPNLYWYRQAAGRGLQLLFYSVGIGQISSEVPQNLSASRPQDRQFILSSKKLLLSDSGFYLCAGDGRGNEQFFGPGTRLTVL.

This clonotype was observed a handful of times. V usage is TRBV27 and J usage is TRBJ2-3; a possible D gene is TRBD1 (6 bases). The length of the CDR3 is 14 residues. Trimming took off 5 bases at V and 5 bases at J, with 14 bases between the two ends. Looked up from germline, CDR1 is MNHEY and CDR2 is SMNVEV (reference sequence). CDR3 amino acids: CASSKQGVVDTQYF. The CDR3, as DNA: TGTGCCAGCAGTAAACAGGGAGTGGTAGATACGCAGTATTTT.

This CDR3 reads CSVRQTLAKNIQYF. The CDR3 coding sequence is TGCAGCGTGCGACAGACCCTAGCCAAAAACATTCAGTACTTC. This chain links TRBV29-1 with TRBJ2-4, with D possibly TRBD1 on 5 matching bases. V lost 6 bases and J 0 bases, leaving 12 bases between the germline ends. There are 14 residues in the CDR3. CDR1 and CDR2 (germline): SQVTM, ANQGSEA.

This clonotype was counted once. For the CDR3, the DNA is TGTGCCAGCGAGAGGGTAGCGGGAATTCAAGAGACCCAGTACTTC. Its translation: CASERVAGIQETQYF. The genes are TRBV2 and TRBJ2-7; 8 bases match TRBD2. The closer fit of TRBJ2-5 to the DNA end suggests the J call may be wrong. This CDR3 is built from 15 residues. From germline, CDR1 is SNHLY and CDR2 FYNNEI.

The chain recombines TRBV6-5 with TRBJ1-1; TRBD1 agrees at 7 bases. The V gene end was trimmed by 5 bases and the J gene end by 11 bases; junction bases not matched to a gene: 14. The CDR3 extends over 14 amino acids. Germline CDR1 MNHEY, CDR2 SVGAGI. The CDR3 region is CASSPTGYGRTAFF. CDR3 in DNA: TGTGCCAGCAGTCCGACAGGGTATGGCCGTACGGCTTTCTTT.

CDR3 residues: CASSLPDRSGANVLTF. DNA of the CDR3: TGTGCCAGCAGTCTACCTGACCGCTCTGGGGCCAACGTCCTGACTTTC. The chain carries TRBV28 and TRBJ2-6; the D is unclear. Germline lookup yields CDR1 MDHEN and CDR2 SYDVKM. The ends were cut back, 5 bases at V and 0 bases at J, with 11 bases in the middle. This CDR3 spans 16 amino acids.